This T cell receptor beta chain was sequenced during a study of radiotherapy plus CTLA-4 blockade in lung cancer. Germline lookup yields CDR1 SGHDT and CDR2 YYEEEE. The CDR3 spans 14 residues. The V end lost 0 bases, the J end lost 5 bases, and 11 bases lay between the germline ends. This clone was picked up a small number of times. Some clones are missing from TCRdb's copy, which holds only in-frame ones; the method was immunoSEQ multiplex PCR. Found here are some 37,000 clones, approximately 77% of them singletons; the top ten hold approximately 11%. The rearrangement joins TRBV5-6 to TRBJ1-2; no clear D. This receptor was taken from a human donor with non-small cell lung cancer who had stable disease on radiotherapy plus ipilimumab. The material sequenced was peripheral blood, taken from a patient treated with radiotherapy plus ipilimumab. As DNA, the CDR3 is TGTGCCAGCAGCTTGGGAGCGTCGCAATATGGCTACACCTTC. It encodes CASSLGASQYGYTF.